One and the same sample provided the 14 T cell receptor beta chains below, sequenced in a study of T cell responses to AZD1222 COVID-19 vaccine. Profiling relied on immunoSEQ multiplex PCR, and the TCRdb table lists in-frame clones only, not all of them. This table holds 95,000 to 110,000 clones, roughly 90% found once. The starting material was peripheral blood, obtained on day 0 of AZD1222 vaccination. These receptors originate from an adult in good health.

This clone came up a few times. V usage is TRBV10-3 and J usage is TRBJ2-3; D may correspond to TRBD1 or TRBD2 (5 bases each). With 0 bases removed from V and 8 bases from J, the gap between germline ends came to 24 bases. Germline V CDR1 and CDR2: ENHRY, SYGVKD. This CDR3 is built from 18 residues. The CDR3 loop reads CAISESYRFAEGPVTQYF. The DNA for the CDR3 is TGTGCCATCAGTGAGTCATATAGGTTTGCTGAGGGACCAGTTACGCAGTATTTT.

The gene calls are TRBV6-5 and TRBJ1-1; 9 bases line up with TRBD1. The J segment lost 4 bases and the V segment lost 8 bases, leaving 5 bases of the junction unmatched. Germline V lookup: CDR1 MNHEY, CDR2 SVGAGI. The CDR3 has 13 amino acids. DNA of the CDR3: TGTGCCAGCTCGACAGGGGGGGTCACTGAAGCTTTCTTT. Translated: CASSTGGVTEAFF.

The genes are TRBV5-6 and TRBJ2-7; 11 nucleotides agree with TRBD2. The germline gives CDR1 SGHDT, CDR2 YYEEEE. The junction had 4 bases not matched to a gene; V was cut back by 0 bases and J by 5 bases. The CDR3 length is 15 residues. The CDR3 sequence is CASSLGLAGNDEQYF. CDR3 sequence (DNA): TGTGCCAGCAGCTTGGGACTAGCGGGGAACGACGAGCAGTACTTC.

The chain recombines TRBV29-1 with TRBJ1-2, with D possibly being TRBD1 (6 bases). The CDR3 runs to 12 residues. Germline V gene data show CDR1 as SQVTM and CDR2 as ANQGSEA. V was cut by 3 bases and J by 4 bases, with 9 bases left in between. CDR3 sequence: CSVDTGSYGYTF. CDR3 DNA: TGCAGCGTTGACACAGGGTCCTATGGCTACACCTTC.

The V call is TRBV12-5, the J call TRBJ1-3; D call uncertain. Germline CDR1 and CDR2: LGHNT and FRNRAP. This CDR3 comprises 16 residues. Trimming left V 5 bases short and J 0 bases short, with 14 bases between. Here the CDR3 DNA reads TGTGCTAGTGGTCTGCCCCAAAGGAGCTCTGGAAACACCATATATTTT. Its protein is CASGLPQRSSGNTIYF.

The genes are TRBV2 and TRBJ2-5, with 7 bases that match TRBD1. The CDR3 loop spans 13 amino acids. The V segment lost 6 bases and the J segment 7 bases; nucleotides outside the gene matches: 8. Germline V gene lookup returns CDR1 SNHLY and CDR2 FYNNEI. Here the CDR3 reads CASSGTALGTQYF. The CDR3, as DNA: TGTGCCAGCAGCGGGACAGCCCTCGGGACCCAGTACTTC.

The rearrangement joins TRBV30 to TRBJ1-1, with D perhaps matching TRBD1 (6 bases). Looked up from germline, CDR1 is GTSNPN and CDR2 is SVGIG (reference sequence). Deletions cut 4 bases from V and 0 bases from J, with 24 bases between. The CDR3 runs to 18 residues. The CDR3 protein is CAWNPFRGGRYMNTEAFF. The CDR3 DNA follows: TGTGCCTGGAATCCTTTCAGGGGTGGGCGATATATGAACACTGAAGCTTTCTTT.

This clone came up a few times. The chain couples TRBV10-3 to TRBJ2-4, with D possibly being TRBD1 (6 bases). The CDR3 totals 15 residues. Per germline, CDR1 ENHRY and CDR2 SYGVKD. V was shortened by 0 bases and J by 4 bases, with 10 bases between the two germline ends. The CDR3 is CAISESSTGKNIQYF. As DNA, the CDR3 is TGTGCCATCAGTGAGTCAAGTACAGGGAAAAACATTCAGTACTTC.

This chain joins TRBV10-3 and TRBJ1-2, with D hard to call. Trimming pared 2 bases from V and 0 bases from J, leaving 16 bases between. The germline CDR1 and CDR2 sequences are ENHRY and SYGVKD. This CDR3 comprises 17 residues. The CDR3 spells CAISEPTSGHSNYGYTF. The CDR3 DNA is TGTGCCATCAGTGAGCCGACTTCTGGCCATTCTAACTATGGCTACACCTTC.

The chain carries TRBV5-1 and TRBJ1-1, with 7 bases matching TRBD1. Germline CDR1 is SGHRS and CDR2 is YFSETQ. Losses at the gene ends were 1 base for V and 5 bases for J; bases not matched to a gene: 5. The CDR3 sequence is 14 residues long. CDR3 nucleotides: TGCGCCAGCAGCTTGACAGGGGAATGGACTGAAGCTTTCTTT. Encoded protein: CASSLTGEWTEAFF.

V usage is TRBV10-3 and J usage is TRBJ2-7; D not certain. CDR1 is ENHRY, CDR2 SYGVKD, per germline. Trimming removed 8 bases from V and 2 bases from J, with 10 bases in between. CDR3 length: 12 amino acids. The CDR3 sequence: CAISGSTYEQYF. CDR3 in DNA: TGTGCCATCTCGGGCTCGACCTACGAGCAGTACTTC.

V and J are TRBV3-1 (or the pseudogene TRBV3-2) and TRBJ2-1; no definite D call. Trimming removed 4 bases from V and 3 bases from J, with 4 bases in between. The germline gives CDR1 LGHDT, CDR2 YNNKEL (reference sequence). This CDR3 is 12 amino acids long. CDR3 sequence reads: CASSPSYNEQFF. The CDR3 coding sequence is TGTGCCAGCAGCCCTAGCTACAATGAGCAGTTCTTC.

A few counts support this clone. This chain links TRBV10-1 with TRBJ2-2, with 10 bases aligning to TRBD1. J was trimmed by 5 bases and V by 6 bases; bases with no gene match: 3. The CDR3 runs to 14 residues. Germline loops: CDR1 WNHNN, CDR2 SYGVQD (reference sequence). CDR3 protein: CASSRTGGTGELFF. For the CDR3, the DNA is TGCGCCAGCAGCCGGACAGGGGGAACCGGGGAGCTGTTTTTT.

Here the CDR3 reads CASLNPIAGELFF. Here the CDR3 DNA reads TGTGCCAGCCTAAACCCGATAGCCGGGGAGCTGTTTTTT. The V call is TRBV19, the J call TRBJ2-2; D is undetermined. The CDR3 covers 13 residues. Germline V gene lookup returns CDR1 LNHDA and CDR2 SQIVND (reference sequence). The germline V and J ends were trimmed by 9 bases and 6 bases, with 14 bases remaining between them.